This TCR beta chain was recorded in a study of blood T cell repertoires in COVID-19. Study-wide context: Researchers got acute and convalescent COVID-19 samples from the United States, Italy and Spain. PBMCs, B-cell-depleted T cells, or T cells were the source of the cDNA or gDNA that made up the material.

Authors' methods: Researchers report that nucleated cell counts were estimated from reference gene primer amplification. TCRdb keeps only in-frame clones here, not all; method: immunoSEQ multiplex PCR. V and J calls and clone size are copied from that table; D and trimming were computed from the DNA. The table shows 20,000 to 30,000 clones, with approximately 85% occurring only once. Trimming took 3 bases from V and 3 from J; bases not matched to a gene: 10. The CDR3 is made up of 16 amino acids. CDR1 and CDR2 (germline): KGHSH, LQKENI. Input material: peripheral blood. The chain joins TRBV18 to TRBJ1-2, with 7 bases aligning to TRBD1. The TCR was taken from a human donor in a cohort sampled during active COVID-19. The CDR3 loop reads CASSPKRTTGDYGYTF. In nucleotides, the CDR3 is TGTGCCAGCTCACCCAAGAGGACAACAGGGGACTATGGCTACACCTTC.